What follows is one T cell receptor (beta chain) and its context. Its antigen is still unknown. Sequencing was performed with immunoSEQ multiplex PCR; in TCRdb, only in-frame clones are kept and a portion is missing. Of 2.3 million or so clones listed, 85% to 95% are singletons. This sample stems from a study of shared clonotypes between healthy human individuals. Study outcomes and limitations: As a rule, naive subsets had a larger estimated richness than memory subsets.

From CD4+ cells came CD45RA+ naive and CD45RA-negative memory subsets. V was clipped by 7 bases and J by 3 bases, with 16 bases between them. The CDR3 is 14 amino acids. The germline V gene has CDR1 MDHEN and CDR2 SYDVKM. Material for sequencing was naive CD4+ T cells from PBMCs. The subset is: CD45RA+ positively selected. The sequence was collected from a man aged 18 to 29 in good health. Some clones in this sample may be carry-over from other donors' samples. The chain has TRBV28 and TRBJ2-7; D is unresolved. In nucleotides, the CDR3 is TGTGCCAGCATTCCTGGGGAAGGGATCTACGAGCAGTACTTC. As protein: CASIPGEGIYEQYF.